This TCR beta chain was identified during a study of PD-1 blockade in mismatch repair-deficient tumors. Study-wide background: Patients had 12 to 13 mismatch repair-deficient cancer types and were previously treated and progressing.

As concerns this clone: Its specificity is unknown.

Trimming cost V 11 bases and J 7 bases; bases outside gene matches: 9. The CDR3 has 13 residues. CDR1 is LGHNT and CDR2 is FRNRAP in the germline V gene. Overall study findings and caveats: Tumor-resident clones, often undetectable pretreatment in blood, expanded then contracted after pembrolizumab.

Profiled with immunoSEQ multiplex PCR; TCRdb holds only in-frame clones, not every one. Of 120,000 or so clones listed, around 83% are singletons. The TCR-sequenced patients were a few responders to pembrolizumab. This material consisted of peripheral blood, taken 44 weeks after starting pembrolizumab. The sequence was collected from an adult with mismatch repair-deficient cancer. V is TRBV12-5 and J is TRBJ1-4, with 8 bases identical to TRBD1. CDR3 sequence (DNA): TGTGCTTATTCCCGGACAGGGCGTGAAAAACTGTTTTTT. It is translated as CAYSRTGREKLFF. Full variable domain (outside the CDR3, taken from reference TRBV12-5 and TRBJ1-4): DARVTQTPRHKVTEMGQEVTMRCQPILGHNTVFWYRQTMMQGLELLAYFRNRAPLDDSGMPKDRFSAEMPDATLATLKIQPSEPRDSAVYFCAYSRTGREKLFFGSGTQLSVL.